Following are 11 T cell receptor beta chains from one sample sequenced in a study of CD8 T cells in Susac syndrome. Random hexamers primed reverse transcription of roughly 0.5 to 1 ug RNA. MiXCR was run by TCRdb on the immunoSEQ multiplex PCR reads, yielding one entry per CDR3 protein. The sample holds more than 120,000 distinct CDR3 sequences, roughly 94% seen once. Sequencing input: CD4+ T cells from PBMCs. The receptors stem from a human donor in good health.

CDR3 region: CASSFGARGANTGELFF. The CDR3 DNA sequence: TGCGCCAGCAGCTTTGGGGCGAGAGGGGCGAACACCGGGGAGCTGTTTTTT. The V call is TRBV5-1, the J call TRBJ2-2; D tentatively fits TRBD1 or TRBD2 (5 bases each). Between the trimmed V and J ends, which lost 2 bases and 0 bases, there was a span of 14 bases. The CDR3 contains 17 residues. Germline CDR1 SGHRS, CDR2 YFSETQ.

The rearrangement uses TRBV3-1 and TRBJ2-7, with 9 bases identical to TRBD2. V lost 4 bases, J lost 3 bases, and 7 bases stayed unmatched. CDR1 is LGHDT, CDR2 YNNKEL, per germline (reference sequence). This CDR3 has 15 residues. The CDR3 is CASSPGTSTDYEQYF. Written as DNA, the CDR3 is TGTGCCAGCAGCCCAGGGACTAGCACCGACTACGAGCAGTACTTC.

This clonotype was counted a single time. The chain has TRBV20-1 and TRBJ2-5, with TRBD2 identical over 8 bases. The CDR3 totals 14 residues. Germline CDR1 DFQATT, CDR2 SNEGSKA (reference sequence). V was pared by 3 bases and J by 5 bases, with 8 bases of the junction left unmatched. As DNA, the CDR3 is TGCAGTGCTAGCGGGAGGGCTCCTTTGGAGACCCAGTACTTC. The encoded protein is CSASGRAPLETQYF.

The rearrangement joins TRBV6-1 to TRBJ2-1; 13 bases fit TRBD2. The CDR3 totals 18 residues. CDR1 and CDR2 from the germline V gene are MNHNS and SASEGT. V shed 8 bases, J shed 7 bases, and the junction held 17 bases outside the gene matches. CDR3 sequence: CASGGRRLLAGGRNEQFF. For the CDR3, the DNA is TGTGCCAGCGGAGGCAGGCGGCTACTAGCGGGAGGGCGAAATGAGCAGTTCTTC.

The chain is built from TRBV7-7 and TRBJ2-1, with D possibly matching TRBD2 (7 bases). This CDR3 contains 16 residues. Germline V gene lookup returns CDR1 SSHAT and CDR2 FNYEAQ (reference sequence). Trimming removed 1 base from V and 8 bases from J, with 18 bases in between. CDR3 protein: CASSLGPRGDKDEQFF. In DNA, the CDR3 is TGTGCCAGCAGCTTAGGGCCTCGGGGGGACAAGGATGAGCAGTTCTTC.

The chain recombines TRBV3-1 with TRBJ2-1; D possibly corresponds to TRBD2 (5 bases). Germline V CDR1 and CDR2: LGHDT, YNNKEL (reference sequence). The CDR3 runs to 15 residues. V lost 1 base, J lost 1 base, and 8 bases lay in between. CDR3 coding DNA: TGTGCCAGCAGCCAAGTACTAGGTTCCTACAATGAGCAGTTCTTC. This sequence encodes CASSQVLGSYNEQFF.

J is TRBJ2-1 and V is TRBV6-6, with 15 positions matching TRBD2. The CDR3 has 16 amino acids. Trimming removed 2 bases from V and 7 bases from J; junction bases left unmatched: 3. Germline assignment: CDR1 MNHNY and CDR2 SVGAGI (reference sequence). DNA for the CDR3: TGTGCCAGCAGTTACCCCGGGACTAGCGGGAGGAATGAGCAGTTCTTC. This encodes CASSYPGTSGRNEQFF.

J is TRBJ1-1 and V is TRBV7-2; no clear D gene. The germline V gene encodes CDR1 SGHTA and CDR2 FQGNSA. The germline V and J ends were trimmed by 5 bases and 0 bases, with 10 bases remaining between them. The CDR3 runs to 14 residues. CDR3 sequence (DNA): TGTGCCAGCAGCCCGAGATTCATGAACACTGAAGCTTTCTTT. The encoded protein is CASSPRFMNTEAFF.

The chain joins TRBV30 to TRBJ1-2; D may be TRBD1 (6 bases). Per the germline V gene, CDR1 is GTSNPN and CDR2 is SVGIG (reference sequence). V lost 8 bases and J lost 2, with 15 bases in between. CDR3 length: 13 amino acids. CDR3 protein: CAGNREGNYGYTF. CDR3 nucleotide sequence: TGTGCCGGGAACAGGGAAGGAAACTATGGCTACACCTTC.

The CDR3 loop is CSAMPGTGLRANYGYTF. For the CDR3, the DNA is TGCAGTGCTATGCCGGGAACAGGGCTAAGGGCTAACTATGGCTACACCTTC. The chain links TRBV20-1 to TRBJ1-2; D possibly corresponds to TRBD1 (6 bases). The CDR3 runs 17 residues. V shed 4 bases and J shed 0 bases, with 21 bases lying between them. Germline V gene lookup returns CDR1 DFQATT and CDR2 SNEGSKA (reference sequence).

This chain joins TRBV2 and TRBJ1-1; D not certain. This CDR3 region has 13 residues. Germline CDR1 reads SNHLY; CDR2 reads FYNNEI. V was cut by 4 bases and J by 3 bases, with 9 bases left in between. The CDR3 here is CASSVIQDTEAFF. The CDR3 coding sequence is TGTGCCAGCAGTGTAATCCAAGACACTGAAGCTTTCTTT.